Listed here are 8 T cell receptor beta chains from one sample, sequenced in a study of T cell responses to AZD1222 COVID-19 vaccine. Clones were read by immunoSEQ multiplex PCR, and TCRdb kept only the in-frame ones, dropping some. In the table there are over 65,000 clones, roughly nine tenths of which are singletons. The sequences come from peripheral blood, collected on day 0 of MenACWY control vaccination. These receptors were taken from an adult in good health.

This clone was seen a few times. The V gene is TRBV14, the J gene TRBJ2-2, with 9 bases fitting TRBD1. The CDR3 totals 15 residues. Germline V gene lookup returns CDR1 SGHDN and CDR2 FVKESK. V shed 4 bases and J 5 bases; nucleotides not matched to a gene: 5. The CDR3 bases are TGTGCCAGCAGCCCCACAGGGGGCGGTACCGGGGAGCTGTTTTTT. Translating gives CASSPTGGGTGELFF.

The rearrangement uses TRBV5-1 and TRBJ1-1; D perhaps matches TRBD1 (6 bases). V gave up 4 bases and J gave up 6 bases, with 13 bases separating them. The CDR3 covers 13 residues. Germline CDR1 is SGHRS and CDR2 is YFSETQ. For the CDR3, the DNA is TGCGCCAGCAGCCCGGAGGGGGGACCTGAAGCTTTCTTT. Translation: CASSPEGGPEAFF.

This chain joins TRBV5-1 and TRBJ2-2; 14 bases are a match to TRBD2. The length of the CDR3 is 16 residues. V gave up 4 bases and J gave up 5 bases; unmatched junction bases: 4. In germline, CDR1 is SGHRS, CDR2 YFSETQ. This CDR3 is CASSPRTSGGTGELFF. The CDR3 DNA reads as TGCGCCAGCAGCCCACGGACTAGCGGGGGGACCGGGGAGCTGTTTTTT.

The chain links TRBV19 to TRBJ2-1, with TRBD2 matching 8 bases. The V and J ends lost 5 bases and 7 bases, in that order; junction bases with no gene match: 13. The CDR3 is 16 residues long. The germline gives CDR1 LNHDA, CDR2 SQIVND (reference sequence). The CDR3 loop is CASSPQRSGSWNEQFF. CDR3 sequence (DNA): TGTGCCAGTAGTCCCCAGAGGAGCGGGAGTTGGAATGAGCAGTTCTTC.

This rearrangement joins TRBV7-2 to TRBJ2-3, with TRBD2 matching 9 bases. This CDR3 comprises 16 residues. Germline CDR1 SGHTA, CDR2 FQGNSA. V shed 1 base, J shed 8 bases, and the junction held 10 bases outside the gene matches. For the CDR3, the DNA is TGTGCCAGCAGCTTAGGAGGCGGGGGGGGTGGAGCTACGCAGTATTTT. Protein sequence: CASSLGGGGGGATQYF.

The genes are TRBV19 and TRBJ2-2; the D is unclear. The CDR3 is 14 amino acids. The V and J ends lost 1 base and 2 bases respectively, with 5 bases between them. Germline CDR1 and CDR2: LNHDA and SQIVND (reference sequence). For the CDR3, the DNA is TGTGCCAGTAGTATAGGGGCCAACACCGGGGAGCTGTTTTTT. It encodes CASSIGANTGELFF. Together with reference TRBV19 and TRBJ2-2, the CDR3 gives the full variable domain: DGGITQSPKYLFRKEGQNVTLSCEQNLNHDAMYWYRQDPGQGLRLIYYSQIVNDFQKGDIAEGYSVSREKKESFPLTVTSAQKNPTAFYLCASSIGANTGELFFGEGSRLTVL.

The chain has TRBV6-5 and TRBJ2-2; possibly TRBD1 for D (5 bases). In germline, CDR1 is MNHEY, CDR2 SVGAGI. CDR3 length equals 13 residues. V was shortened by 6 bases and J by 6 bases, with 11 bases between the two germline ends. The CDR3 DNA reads TGTGCCAGCAGGCAGGGAACCGCCGGGGAGCTGTTTTTT. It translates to CASRQGTAGELFF.

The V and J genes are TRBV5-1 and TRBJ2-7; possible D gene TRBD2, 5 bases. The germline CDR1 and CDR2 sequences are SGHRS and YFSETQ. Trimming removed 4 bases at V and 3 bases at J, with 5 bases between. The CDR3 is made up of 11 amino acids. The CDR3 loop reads CASSRDYEQYF. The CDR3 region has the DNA TGCGCCAGCAGCCGGGACTACGAGCAGTACTTC.